This T cell receptor (beta chain) originates from a study of T cells after posttransplantation cyclophosphamide. This clone has a count of ten or more. Its antigen is unidentified. This CDR3 is built from 18 residues. Germline CDR1 is SNHLY and CDR2 is FYNNEI. The trim removed 3 bases at V and 5 bases at J, leaving 13 bases unmatched. Peripheral blood was collected from the related graft donor on the marrow donation day. Study observations and caveats: Tissue-infiltrating T cells from skin or gut overlapped little with blood T cells. Later blood repertoires were often dominated by clones from the donor CD8+ memory compartment. TRB clonality was highly associated with recipient CMV seropositivity and reactivation.

Assay: immunoSEQ multiplex PCR; the TCRdb copy retains only in-frame clones and omits some. The sample has approximately 24,000 clones, none seen only once. The receptor comes from a man between 50 and 59 years old in good health, CMV-negative, and a related stem cell transplant donor. The sequencing input was PBMCs. The chain has TRBV2 and TRBJ2-1; 10 bases line up with TRBD1. For the CDR3, the DNA is TGTGCCAGCAGTGATTTGCGATGGAGCGGGACAGGGGACAATGAGCAGTTCTTC. Translating gives CASSDLRWSGTGDNEQFF.